A single sample is the source of the 25 T cell receptor beta chains below, sequenced in a study of OX40 agonist ivuxolimab in advanced cancers. Sequencing was performed with immunoSEQ multiplex PCR; in TCRdb, only in-frame clones are kept and a portion is missing. The sample yields 70,000 to 95,000 clones, under 90% seen once. Specimen: CD4+ or CD8+ T cells sorted from blood, collected in a trial of the OX40 agonist ivuxolimab. Source of these receptors: an adult with an advanced solid tumor such as melanoma, head and neck, liver or kidney cancer.

The chain carries TRBV29-1 and TRBJ1-2; D not resolved. CDR1 and CDR2 from the germline V gene are SQVTM and ANQGSEA. The CDR3 is 11 amino acids. Between the trimmed V and J ends, which lost 7 bases and 0 bases, there was a span of 6 bases. The CDR3 region is CSDSTNYGYTF. CDR3 DNA sequence: TGCAGCGACAGTACTAACTATGGCTACACCTTC.

This clone has more than one count but fewer than ten. This chain uses TRBV10-3 with TRBJ1-2; D possibly corresponds to TRBD1 (6 bases). Trimming shortened V by 6 bases and J by 4 bases, and 12 bases separated the two germline ends. This CDR3 is 13 amino acids long. CDR1 is ENHRY, CDR2 SYGVKD, per germline. DNA of the CDR3: TGTGCCATCAGGGCCGTGACAGGCTATGGCTACACCTTC. Residues: CAIRAVTGYGYTF.

The J gene is TRBJ1-1, the V gene TRBV30; D uncertain. CDR3 length: 13 amino acids. Germline CDR1 GTSNPN, CDR2 SVGIG (reference sequence). V was shortened by 0 bases and J by 1 base, with 6 bases between the two germline ends. CDR3 sequence: CAWSVVGNTEAFF. The CDR3 DNA follows: TGTGCCTGGAGTGTAGTTGGGAACACTGAAGCTTTCTTT.

The chain combines TRBV6-5 with TRBJ1-5; a possible D gene is TRBD1 (6 bases). Trimming cost V 10 bases and J 5 bases, with 18 bases left between them. CDR3 length: 14 residues. Germline V lookup: CDR1 MNHEY, CDR2 SVGAGI. CDR3 bases: TGTGCCACTATGGAGACAGGTTTTGATCAGCCCCAGCATTTT. Its translation is CATMETGFDQPQHF.

The chain joins TRBV4-3 to TRBJ1-1; possibly TRBD1 for D (6 bases). CDR1 and CDR2 from the germline V gene are LGHNA and YSLEER. The CDR3 is made up of 14 amino acids. Trimming shortened V by 2 bases and J by 6 bases, and 13 bases separated the two germline ends. CDR3: CASSQPERGAEAFF. CDR3 nucleotide sequence: TGCGCCAGCAGCCAACCCGAGAGGGGGGCTGAAGCTTTCTTT.

Only one count was recorded for this clone. The chain uses TRBV5-6 and TRBJ1-4; D might be TRBD1 (6 bases). V was trimmed by 0 bases and J by 8 bases, leaving 8 bases between them. The CDR3 contains 13 residues. Germline lookup yields CDR1 SGHDT and CDR2 YYEEEE. This CDR3 is CASSLAGEEKLFF. The CDR3 bases are TGTGCCAGCAGCTTGGCAGGGGAAGAAAAACTGTTTTTT.

The chain couples TRBV11-2 to TRBJ1-6; 7 bases are shared with TRBD1. The J segment lost 8 bases and the V segment lost 5 bases, leaving 6 bases of the junction unmatched. Germline V gene data show CDR1 as SGHAT and CDR2 as FQNNGV. The CDR3 spans 14 residues. CDR3 residues: CASSRDSLYSPLHF. As DNA, the CDR3 is TGTGCCAGCAGCCGGGACAGCCTGTATTCACCCCTCCACTTT.

The chain has TRBV7-8 and TRBJ1-5; D gene unclear. Germline V CDR1 and CDR2: SGHVS, FQNEAQ. V shed 5 bases and J shed 0 bases, with 11 bases lying between them. The CDR3 spans 15 residues. The CDR3 reads CASSRGEYSNQPQHF. The DNA of the CDR3 is TGTGCCAGCAGCCGAGGCGAATATAGCAATCAGCCCCAGCATTTT.

J is TRBJ1-1 and V is TRBV27; D possibly corresponds to TRBD1 (6 bases). Germline V gene sequence: CDR1 MNHEY, CDR2 SMNVEV (reference sequence). V shed 7 bases and J shed 5 bases, with 17 bases lying between them. The CDR3 has 14 residues. CDR3 in DNA: TGTGCCAGCAAATACCGAACAGGGATTACTGAAGCTTTCTTT. This translates into CASKYRTGITEAFF.

The chain carries TRBV5-4 and TRBJ2-5; 7 nucleotides match TRBD1. In germline, CDR1 is SGHNT, CDR2 YYREEE (reference sequence). This CDR3 has 15 residues. Trimming at V came to 2 bases and at J to 4 bases, leaving 8 bases not matched to a gene. The CDR3 is CASSLPTGLSETQYF. DNA for the CDR3: TGTGCCAGCAGCTTACCGACAGGGCTTTCAGAGACCCAGTACTTC.

V is TRBV28 and J is TRBJ2-7; possibly TRBD2 for D (5 bases). Trimming stripped 3 bases from V and 0 bases from J, with 9 bases between. CDR1 is MDHEN, CDR2 SYDVKM, per germline. The CDR3 has 14 residues. CDR3 loop: CASSFVGVSYEQYF. CDR3 coding DNA: TGTGCCAGCAGTTTCGTGGGAGTCTCCTACGAGCAGTACTTC.

The sample holds one count of this clone. The V gene is TRBV28, the J gene TRBJ2-5; 7 bases align to TRBD1. The junction had 6 bases not matched to a gene; V was cut back by 4 bases and J by 1 base. CDR1 is MDHEN, CDR2 SYDVKM, per germline. This CDR3 has 15 amino acids. The CDR3 DNA reads TGTGCCAGCAGTTACTTACAGGGGCCCCAAGAGACCCAGTACTTC. Translation: CASSYLQGPQETQYF.

This clone occurred once. The J gene is TRBJ1-2, the V gene TRBV7-2; TRBD1 matches at 7 bases. The CDR3 consists of 16 residues. V lost 4 bases to trimming and J lost 6 bases; unmatched junction nucleotides: 14. In germline, CDR1 is SGHTA, CDR2 FQGNSA. The CDR3 is CASSSQPGAQGDGYTF. CDR3 in DNA: TGTGCCAGCAGCTCCCAACCCGGGGCCCAGGGGGATGGCTACACCTTC. Variable domain in full (rest from reference TRBV7-2 and TRBJ1-2): GAGVSQSPSNKVTEKGKDVELRCDPISGHTALYWYRQSLGQGLEFLIYFQGNSAPDKSGLPSDRFSAERTGGSVSTLTIQRTQQEDSAVYLCASSSQPGAQGDGYTFGSGTRLTVV.

V gene TRBV4-3 combines with J gene TRBJ2-4; no clear D gene. Germline loops: CDR1 LGHNA, CDR2 YSLEER. Trimming took off 0 bases at V and 12 bases at J, with 15 bases between the two ends. This CDR3 contains 14 residues. CDR3 protein: CASSQDRAESNQYF. The CDR3 coding sequence is TGCGCCAGCAGCCAAGATCGAGCCGAGTCCAATCAGTACTTC.

This clone was seen ten or more times. The V call is TRBV28, the J call TRBJ1-5, with D possibly TRBD1 on 5 matching bases. Looked up from germline, CDR1 is MDHEN and CDR2 is SYDVKM. V was clipped by 6 bases and J by 1 base, with 16 bases between them. The CDR3 loop spans 16 amino acids. CDR3 nucleotide sequence: TGTGCCAGCAGGGCACACCAGGGAAGGAGCAATCAGCCCCAGCATTTT. It yields the protein CASRAHQGRSNQPQHF.

The J gene is TRBJ1-1, the V gene TRBV9; D ambiguous. Germline CDR1 is SGDLS and CDR2 is YYNGEE. V dropped 4 bases and J dropped 2 bases, with 9 bases sitting between them. The CDR3 length is 13 residues. The CDR3 DNA reads TGTGCCAGCAGCATACGTATTAACACTGAAGCTTTCTTT. It specifies CASSIRINTEAFF.

This chain joins TRBV6-5 and TRBJ1-5, with TRBD1 as a possible D gene (5 bases). Trimming stripped 2 bases from V and 11 bases from J, with 16 bases between. The CDR3 covers 14 residues. CDR1 MNHEY and CDR2 SVGAGI come from the germline V gene. CDR3 region: CASSYRAGRQAQHF. CDR3 bases: TGTGCCAGCAGTTACCGGGCAGGGCGCCAGGCCCAGCATTTT.

CDR3 residues: CASSKGGGQGEETQYF. For the CDR3, the DNA is TGTGCCAGCAGCAAAGGGGGTGGTCAGGGCGAAGAGACCCAGTACTTC. This sequence joins TRBV21-1 and TRBJ2-5; whether TRBD1, the table's D call, matches the DNA was not checked. TRBV21-1 is an annotated pseudogene. This CDR3 comprises 16 residues.

The sample holds a few counts of this clone. The chain uses TRBV6-1 and TRBJ2-7; TRBD2 might be the D (6 bases). The ends were cut back, 8 bases at V and 4 bases at J, with 6 bases in the middle. Germline values: CDR1 MNHNS, CDR2 SASEGT. The CDR3 contains 10 residues. The CDR3: CASGRYEQYV. The CDR3 DNA sequence: TGTGCCAGCGGGAGGTACGAGCAGTACGTC.

The CDR3 protein is CASSLFYSSSGNTIYF. The CDR3 region has the DNA TGTGCCAGCAGCTTGTTCTACAGCAGCTCTGGAAACACCATATATTTT. The J gene is TRBJ1-3, the V gene TRBV5-6; D is unclear. The CDR3 runs to 16 residues. Germline V CDR1 and CDR2: SGHDT, YYEEEE. The V end was cut by 1 base, the J end by 0 bases, with 11 bases between. The whole variable domain, filled in from reference TRBV5-6 and TRBJ1-3, reads DAGVTQSPTHLIKTRGQQVTLRCSPKSGHDTVSWYQQALGQGPQFIFQYYEEEERQRGNFPDRFSGHQFPNYSSELNVNALLLGDSALYLCASSLFYSSSGNTIYFGEGSWLTVV.

The chain carries TRBV25-1 and TRBJ1-5; possible D gene TRBD1, 6 bases. Germline V lookup: CDR1 MGHDK, CDR2 SYGVNS. The V end lost 4 bases, the J end lost 2 bases, and 18 bases lay between the germline ends. This CDR3 contains 17 residues. CDR3 coding DNA: TGTGCCAGCAGTGGTCAGGGGCGGGGGACGGGCAATCAGCCCCAGCATTTT. It encodes CASSGQGRGTGNQPQHF.

The V gene is TRBV28, the J gene TRBJ2-1, with D maybe TRBD1 (5 bases). Germline CDR1 MDHEN, CDR2 SYDVKM. V lost 3 bases, J lost 5 bases, and 17 bases lay in between. The length of the CDR3 is 16 residues. In DNA, the CDR3 is TGTGCCAGCAGTTTGATGGTCAGGGCATCCCACAATGAGCAGTTCTTC. Its protein product is CASSLMVRASHNEQFF.

V gene TRBV7-9 combines with J gene TRBJ1-4; D might be TRBD1 (6 bases). The CDR3 sequence is 15 residues long. Per germline, CDR1 SEHNR and CDR2 FQNEAQ (reference sequence). The germline V and J ends were trimmed by 7 bases and 4 bases, with 16 bases remaining between them. CDR3 sequence reads: CASILSGAGNEKLFF. The CDR3 DNA follows: TGTGCCAGCATCCTATCGGGGGCTGGTAATGAAAAACTGTTTTTT.

This clone has just one count. The chain recombines TRBV6-5 with TRBJ2-7; TRBD1 agrees at 7 bases. The germline V gene encodes CDR1 MNHEY and CDR2 SVGAGI. V shed 4 bases and J 6 bases; nucleotides not matched to a gene: 12. The CDR3 is made up of 15 amino acids. Here the CDR3 DNA reads TGTGCCAGCAGTTCCAGACAGGGCTATCCTCTCGAGCAGTACTTC. Translating gives CASSSRQGYPLEQYF.

The sample holds a few counts of this clone. V gene TRBV19 combines with J gene TRBJ1-5; possible D gene TRBD1, 6 bases. V lost 3 bases to trimming and J lost 2 bases, with 11 bases between them. Germline assignment: CDR1 LNHDA and CDR2 SQIVND (reference sequence). This CDR3 is 15 amino acids long. CDR3 protein: CASSISQGRNQPQHF. In nucleotides, the CDR3 is TGTGCCAGTAGTATCTCACAGGGCCGCAATCAGCCCCAGCATTTT.